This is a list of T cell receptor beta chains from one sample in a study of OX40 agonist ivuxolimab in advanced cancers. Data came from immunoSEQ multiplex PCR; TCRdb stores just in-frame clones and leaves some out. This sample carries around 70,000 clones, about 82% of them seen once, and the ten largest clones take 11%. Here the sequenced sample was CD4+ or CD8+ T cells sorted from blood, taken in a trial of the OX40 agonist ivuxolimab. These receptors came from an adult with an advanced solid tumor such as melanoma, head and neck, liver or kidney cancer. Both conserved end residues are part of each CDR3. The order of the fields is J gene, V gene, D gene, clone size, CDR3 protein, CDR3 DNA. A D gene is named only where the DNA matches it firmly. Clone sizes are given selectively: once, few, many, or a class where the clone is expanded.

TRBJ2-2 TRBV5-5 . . CASSGSRKNSNTGELFF TGTGCCAGCAGCGGATCCAGGAAGAACTCGAACACCGGGGAGCTGTTTTTT
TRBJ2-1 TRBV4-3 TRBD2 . CASSQGREPLYNEQFF TGCGCCAGCAGCCAAGGGCGGGAGCCCCTCTACAATGAGCAGTTCTTC
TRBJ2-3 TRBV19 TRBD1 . CASSMTRDRGTDTQYF TGTGCCAGTAGTATGACCCGGGACAGGGGCACAGATACGCAGTATTTT
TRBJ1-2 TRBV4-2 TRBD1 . CASSRDRDRAYGYTF TGTGCCAGCAGCCGGGACCGGGACAGGGCCTATGGCTACACCTTC
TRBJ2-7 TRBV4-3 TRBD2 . CASSPGLAGSLGEQYF TGCGCCAGCAGCCCCGGACTAGCGGGGAGCCTCGGCGAGCAGTACTTC
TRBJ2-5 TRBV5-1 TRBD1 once CASSLVQGGETQYF TGCGCCAGCAGCTTGGTACAGGGGGGTGAGACCCAGTACTTC
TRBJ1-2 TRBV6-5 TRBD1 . CASSPSGQGKGYTF TGTGCCAGCAGCCCCTCGGGACAGGGGAAAGGCTACACCTTC
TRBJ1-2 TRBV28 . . CASSLYREKNNYGYTF TGTGCCAGCAGTTTATATCGAGAAAAGAATAACTATGGCTACACCTTC
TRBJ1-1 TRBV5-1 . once CASSPGSYTEAFF TGCGCCAGCAGCCCGGGTTCCTACACTGAAGCTTTCTTT
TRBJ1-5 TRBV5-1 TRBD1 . CASSSGGPYSNQPQHF TGCGCCAGCAGCTCAGGGGGACCTTATAGCAATCAGCCCCAGCATTTT